Included here is one T cell receptor beta chain sequence, with context. The entry originates in a study of blood T cell repertoires in COVID-19. For the study at large: COVID-19 samples, acute and convalescent, were from the United States, Italy and Spain. PBMCs, B-cell-depleted T cells, or T cells provided the cDNA or gDNA that made up the material.

Germline CDR1 and CDR2: SGHAT and FQNNGV. CDR3 size: 15 residues. V shed 7 bases, J shed 2 bases, and the junction held 10 bases outside the gene matches. Methods used by the authors: The authors estimated nucleated cell counts from reference gene primer amplification. Here immunoSEQ multiplex PCR was the method, and the copy in TCRdb shows in-frame clones only, minus some. The V and J calls and clone size are taken from that table; D and trimming were inferred from the DNA. The sample holds tens of thousands of clones; about 88% are singletons and the top ten take approximately 5.1%. The sample consisted of peripheral blood. The TCR comes from a human donor in a cohort sampled during active COVID-19. V usage is TRBV11-2 and J usage is TRBJ2-5; 7 bases align to TRBD2. The CDR3 bases are TGTGCCAGCACCAGGGAACTAGCGACTCAAGAGACCCAGTACTTC. Amino acids: CASTRELATQETQYF.